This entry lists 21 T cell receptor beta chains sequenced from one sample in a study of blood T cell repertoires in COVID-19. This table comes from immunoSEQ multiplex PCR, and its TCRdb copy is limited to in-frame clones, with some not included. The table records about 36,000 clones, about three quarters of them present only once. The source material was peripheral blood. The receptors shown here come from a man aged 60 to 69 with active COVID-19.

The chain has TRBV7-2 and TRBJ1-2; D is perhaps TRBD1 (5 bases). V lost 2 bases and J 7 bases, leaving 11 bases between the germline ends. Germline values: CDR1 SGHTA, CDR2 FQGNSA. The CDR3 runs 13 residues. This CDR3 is CASSLWQGGGYTF. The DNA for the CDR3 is TGTGCCAGCAGCTTATGGCAGGGTGGTGGCTACACCTTC.

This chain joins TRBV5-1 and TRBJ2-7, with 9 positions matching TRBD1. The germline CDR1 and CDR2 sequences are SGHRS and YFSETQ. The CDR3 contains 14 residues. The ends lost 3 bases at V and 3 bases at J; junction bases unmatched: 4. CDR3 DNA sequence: TGCGCCAGCAGCTGGACAGGGGAAGGCTACGAGCAGTACTTC. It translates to CASSWTGEGYEQYF.

The CDR3 is CAGTSSRTDTQYF. The DNA of the CDR3 is TGTGCCGGGACTAGCAGTCGCACAGATACGCAGTATTTT. The chain carries TRBV5-8 and TRBJ2-3; TRBD2 aligns across 9 bases. This CDR3 is built from 13 residues. Trimming cost V 10 bases and J 1 base; bases outside gene matches: 4. Germline CDR1 is SGHTS and CDR2 is YDEGEE. Combining the CDR3 with reference TRBV5-8 and TRBJ2-3 gives the whole variable domain EAGVTQSPTHLIKTRGQQATLRCSPISGHTSVYWYQQALGLGLQFLLWYDEGEERNRGNFPPRFSGRQFPNYSSELNVNALELEDSALYLCAGTSSRTDTQYFGPGTRLTVL.

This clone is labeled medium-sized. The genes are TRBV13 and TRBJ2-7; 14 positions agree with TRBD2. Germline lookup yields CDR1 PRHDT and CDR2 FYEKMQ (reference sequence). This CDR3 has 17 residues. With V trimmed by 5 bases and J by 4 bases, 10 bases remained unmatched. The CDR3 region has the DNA TGTGCCAGCAGCACGGGACTAGCGGGAGTAAAGTTGTACGAGCAGTACTTC. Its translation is CASSTGLAGVKLYEQYF.

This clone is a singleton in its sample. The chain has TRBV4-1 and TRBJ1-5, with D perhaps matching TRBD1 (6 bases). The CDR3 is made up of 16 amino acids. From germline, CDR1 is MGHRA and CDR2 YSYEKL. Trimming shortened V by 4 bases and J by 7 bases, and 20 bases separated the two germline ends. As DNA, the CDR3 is TGCGCCAGCAGCCGGAATACAGGGAGCGACTGGCAGCCCCAGCATTTT. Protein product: CASSRNTGSDWQPQHF.

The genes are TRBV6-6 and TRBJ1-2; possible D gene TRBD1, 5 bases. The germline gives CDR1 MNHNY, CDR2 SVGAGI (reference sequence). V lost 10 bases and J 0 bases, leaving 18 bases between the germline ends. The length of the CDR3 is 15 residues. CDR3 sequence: CATLILGVANYGYTF. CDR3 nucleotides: TGTGCCACACTGATTCTAGGGGTAGCTAACTATGGCTACACCTTC.

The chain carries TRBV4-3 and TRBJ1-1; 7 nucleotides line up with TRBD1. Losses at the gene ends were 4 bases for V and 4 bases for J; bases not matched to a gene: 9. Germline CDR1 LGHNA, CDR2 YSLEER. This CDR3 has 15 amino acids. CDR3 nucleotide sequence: TGCGCCAGCAGCCCCAACGGACAGGTTTCCACTGAAGCTTTCTTT. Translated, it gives CASSPNGQVSTEAFF.

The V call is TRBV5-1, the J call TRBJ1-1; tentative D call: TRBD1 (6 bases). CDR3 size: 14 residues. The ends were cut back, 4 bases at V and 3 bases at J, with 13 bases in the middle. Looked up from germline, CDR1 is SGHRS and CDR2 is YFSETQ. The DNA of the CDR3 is TGCGCCAGCAGCGGGGACACCCCGGACACTGAAGCTTTCTTT. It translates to CASSGDTPDTEAFF. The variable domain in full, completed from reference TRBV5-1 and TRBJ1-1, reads KAGVTQTPRYLIKTRGQQVTLSCSPISGHRSVSWYQQTPGQGLQFLFEYFSETQRNKGNFPGRFSGRQFSNSRSEMNVSTLELGDSALYLCASSGDTPDTEAFFGQGTRLTVV.

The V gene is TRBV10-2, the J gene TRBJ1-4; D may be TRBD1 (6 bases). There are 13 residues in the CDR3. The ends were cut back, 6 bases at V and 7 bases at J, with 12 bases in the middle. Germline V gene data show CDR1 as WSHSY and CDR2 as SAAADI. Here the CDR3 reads CASSRGTGEKLFF. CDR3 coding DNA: TGCGCCAGCAGCAGGGGTACCGGTGAAAAACTGTTTTTT.

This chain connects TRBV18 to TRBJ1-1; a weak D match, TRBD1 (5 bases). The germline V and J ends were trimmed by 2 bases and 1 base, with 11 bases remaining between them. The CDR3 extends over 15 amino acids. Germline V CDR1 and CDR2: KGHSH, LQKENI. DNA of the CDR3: TGTGCCAGCTCACCAGACAGAACCGGGAACACTGAAGCTTTCTTT. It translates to CASSPDRTGNTEAFF.

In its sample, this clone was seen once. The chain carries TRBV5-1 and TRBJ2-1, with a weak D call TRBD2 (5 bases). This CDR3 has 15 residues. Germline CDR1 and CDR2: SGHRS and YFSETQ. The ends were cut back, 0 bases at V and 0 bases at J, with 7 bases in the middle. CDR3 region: CASSLGESSYNEQFF. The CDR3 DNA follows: TGCGCCAGCAGCTTGGGGGAGAGCTCCTACAATGAGCAGTTCTTC.

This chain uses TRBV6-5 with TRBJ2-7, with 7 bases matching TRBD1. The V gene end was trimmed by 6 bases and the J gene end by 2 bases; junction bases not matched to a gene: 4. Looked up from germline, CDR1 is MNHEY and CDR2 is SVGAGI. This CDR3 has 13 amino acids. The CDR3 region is CASRGTEPYEQYF. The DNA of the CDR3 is TGTGCCAGCAGGGGGACAGAGCCCTACGAGCAGTACTTC.

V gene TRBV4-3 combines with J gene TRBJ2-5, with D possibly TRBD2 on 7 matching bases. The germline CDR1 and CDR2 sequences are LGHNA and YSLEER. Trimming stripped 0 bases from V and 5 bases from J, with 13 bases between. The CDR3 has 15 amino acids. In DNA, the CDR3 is TGCGCCAGCAGCCAAGATAATCGGGGGGCGGAGACCCAGTACTTC. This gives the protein CASSQDNRGAETQYF.

The CDR3 nucleotides read TGTGCCAGCAGCTTAGATGGGGCGGCAGAGACCTACGAGCAGTACTTC. This gives the protein CASSLDGAAETYEQYF. The J gene is TRBJ2-7, the V gene TRBV11-2; maybe TRBD1 (5 bases). CDR1 is SGHAT and CDR2 is FQNNGV in the germline V gene. V dropped 0 bases and J dropped 2 bases, with 14 bases sitting between them. CDR3 length equals 16 residues.

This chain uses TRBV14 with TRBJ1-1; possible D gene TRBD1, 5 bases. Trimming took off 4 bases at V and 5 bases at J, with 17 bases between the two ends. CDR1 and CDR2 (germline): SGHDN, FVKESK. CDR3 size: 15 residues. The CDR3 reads CASSPTGRVGTEAFF. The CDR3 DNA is TGTGCCAGCAGCCCTACCGGCAGGGTCGGTACTGAAGCTTTCTTT.

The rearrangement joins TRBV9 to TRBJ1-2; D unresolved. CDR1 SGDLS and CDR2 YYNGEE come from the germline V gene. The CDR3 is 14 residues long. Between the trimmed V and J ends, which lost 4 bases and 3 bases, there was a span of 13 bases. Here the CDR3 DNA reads TGTGCCAGCAGCACGACACCGTGGGACTATGGCTACACCTTC. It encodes CASSTTPWDYGYTF.

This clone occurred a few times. The chain's CDR3 is CASSPSTGYEQYF. DNA of the CDR3: TGCGCCAGCAGCCCCTCGACAGGCTACGAGCAGTACTTC. The gene calls are TRBV5-1 and TRBJ2-7; D possibly corresponds to TRBD1 (6 bases). CDR1 SGHRS and CDR2 YFSETQ come from the germline V gene. This CDR3 has 13 residues. Trimming removed 4 bases at V and 3 bases at J, with 11 bases between.

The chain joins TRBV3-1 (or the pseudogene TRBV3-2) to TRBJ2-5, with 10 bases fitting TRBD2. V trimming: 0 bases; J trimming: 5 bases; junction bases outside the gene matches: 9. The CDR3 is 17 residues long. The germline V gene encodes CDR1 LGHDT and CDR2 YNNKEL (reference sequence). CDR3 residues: CASSQDRAAGGTETQYF. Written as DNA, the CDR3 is TGTGCCAGCAGCCAAGATCGGGCAGCGGGAGGGACTGAGACCCAGTACTTC.

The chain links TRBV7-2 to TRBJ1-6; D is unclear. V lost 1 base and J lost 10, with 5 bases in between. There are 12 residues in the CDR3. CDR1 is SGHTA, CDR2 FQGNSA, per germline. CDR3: CASSLDISPLHF. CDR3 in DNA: TGTGCCAGCAGCTTAGATATCTCACCCCTCCACTTT. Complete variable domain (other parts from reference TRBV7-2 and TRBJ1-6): GAGVSQSPSNKVTEKGKDVELRCDPISGHTALYWYRQSLGQGLEFLIYFQGNSAPDKSGLPSDRFSAERTGGSVSTLTIQRTQQEDSAVYLCASSLDISPLHFGNGTRLTVT.

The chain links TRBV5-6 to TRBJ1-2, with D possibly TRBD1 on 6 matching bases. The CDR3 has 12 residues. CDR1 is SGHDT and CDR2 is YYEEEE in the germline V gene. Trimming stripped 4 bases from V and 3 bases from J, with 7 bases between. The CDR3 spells CASSPGDYGYTF. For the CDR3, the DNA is TGTGCCAGCAGCCCAGGGGACTATGGCTACACCTTC. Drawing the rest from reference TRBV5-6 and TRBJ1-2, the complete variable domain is DAGVTQSPTHLIKTRGQQVTLRCSPKSGHDTVSWYQQALGQGPQFIFQYYEEEERQRGNFPDRFSGHQFPNYSSELNVNALLLGDSALYLCASSPGDYGYTFGSGTRLTVV.

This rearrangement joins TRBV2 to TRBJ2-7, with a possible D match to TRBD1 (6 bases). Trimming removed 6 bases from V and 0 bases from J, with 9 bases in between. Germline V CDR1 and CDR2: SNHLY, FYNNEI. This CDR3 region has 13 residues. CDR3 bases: TGTGCCAGCAGGGGACATAGCTCCTACGAGCAGTACTTC. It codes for CASRGHSSYEQYF.